This note documents a single T cell receptor beta chain sequence. Its antigen is not yet known. Within one base of it there is no much larger clone, and no base qualities were kept. The library was obtained by RT-PCR. Instrument on record: NextSeq 550. TCRdb's own reprocessing of the public reads used fastp at Q25 and MiXCR and kept productive beta chains. CDR3 protein duplicates are merged, each entry listing the most common genes and DNA. A total of a few hundred thousand distinct CDR3 sequences appear in this sample, 11% to 15% of them only once. The top ten constitute 11% of the sample. The trim is 1 base for V and 3 bases for J, with a gap of 12 bases between the germline ends. CDR1 is given as SGHTA and CDR2 as FQGTGA, both from the germline V gene. From the cysteine up to the phenylalanine, the CDR3 has a length of 15 residues. The CDR3 DNA has 45 bases and is translated from base 1. This entry comes from a study of patients and donors after allogeneic stem cell transplantation (dated by TCRdb to about 2020).

The origin of this receptor is a human donor who was either an allogeneic HSCT recipient or a stem cell or donor lymphocyte infusion donor (not recorded which). It is not recorded whose cells these are; they may come from a transplant donor. This sequence uses TRBV7-3 and TRBJ1-1; 5 matching bases give a weak D call of TRBD1. The sample taken for sequencing was blood, either unsorted or a sorted T cell fraction (not recorded which). The nucleotide sequence is given as TGTGCCAGCAGCTTAAGTGGGGCCGGGGACACTGAAGCTTTCTTT. This sequence encodes CASSLSGAGDTEAFF.